This T cell receptor (beta chain) came from a study of T cell responses to AZD1222 COVID-19 vaccine. A word on this clone: Its target is unknown.

Here immunoSEQ multiplex PCR was the method, and the copy in TCRdb shows in-frame clones only, minus some. The table records roughly 100,000 clones, about 89% of them present only once. The CDR3 length is 13 residues. The germline V gene encodes CDR1 SNHLY and CDR2 FYNNEI. V was cut by 3 bases and J by 7 bases, with 12 bases left in between. Study-wide points: Compared with day 0, the breadth and depth of the Spike-specific TCR repertoire rose significantly after two doses of AZD1222. As reported, nearly half of all spike-specific TCRs target variant regions that are unmutated. Researchers took repertoire samples only after the peak T cell response had come. Females outnumbered males among donors, who were mostly white British; clonal diversity was possibly underestimated.

This sequence originates from an adult who received the MenACWY meningococcal vaccine as a control. The chain recombines TRBV2 with TRBJ1-2, with D tentatively TRBD1 (6 bases). The material was peripheral blood, obtained 28 days after the second dose of the MenACWY control vaccine. CDR3 region: CASSEVGGAGYTF. CDR3 coding DNA: TGTGCCAGCAGTGAGGTGGGGGGCGCTGGCTACACCTTC.